A selection of T cell receptor beta chains follows, all from one sample in a study of T cell responses to AZD1222 COVID-19 vaccine. The assay was immunoSEQ multiplex PCR, and TCRdb's table has in-frame clones only and misses some. The table has about 76,000 clones, over 75% seen once. This specimen was peripheral blood, taken on day 0 of AZD1222 vaccination. The receptor set was obtained from an adult in good health. The CDR3 runs from the conserved cysteine through the conserved F or W. The D gene is left open where the match is weak. Clone size is shown for a subset of rows, as once, few, many or a class of expanded clone.

d_call | j_call | clone_size | v_call | cdr3_aa | cdr3_nt
NA | TRBJ1-1 | NA | TRBV11-2 | CASSLFDRAGAFF | TGTGCCAGCAGCTTATTTGACCGGGCCGGAGCTTTCTTT
TRBD2 | TRBJ2-2 | NA | TRBV7-2 | CASSLTGGSNTGELFF | TGTGCCAGCAGCTTAACGGGAGGGTCGAACACCGGGGAGCTGTTTTTT
NA | TRBJ1-2 | NA | TRBV30 | CAWNQGNYGYTF | TGTGCCTGGAATCAAGGGAACTATGGCTACACCTTC
TRBD2 | TRBJ2-3 | NA | TRBV7-9 | CASSLGTNTDTQYF | TGTGCCAGCAGCTTGGGGACTAACACAGATACGCAGTATTTT
TRBD2 | TRBJ2-1 | NA | TRBV13 | CASSPRTSGRFYNEQFF | TGTGCCAGCAGCCCGAGGACTAGCGGGAGGTTCTACAATGAGCAGTTCTTC
NA | TRBJ1-1 | once | TRBV6-5 | CASSYHGEAFF | TGTGCCAGCAGTTACCACGGTGAAGCTTTCTTT
NA | TRBJ1-2 | NA | TRBV28 | CASSRTTNYGYTF | TGTGCCAGCAGTCGGACAACAAACTATGGCTACACCTTC
NA | TRBJ1-1 | NA | TRBV2 | CSREGRGVGGTEAFF | TGTTCAAGGGAGGGCAGGGGCGTCGGTGGGACTGAAGCTTTCTTT
NA | TRBJ2-7 | NA | TRBV6-5 | CAVWDDSPYEQYF | TGTGCCGTTTGGGACGACTCCCCGTACGAGCAGTACTTC
NA | TRBJ1-5 | NA | TRBV2 | CASSVQGVQLNQPQHF | TGTGCCAGCAGTGTTCAAGGAGTACAGCTAAATCAGCCCCAGCATTTT
TRBD2 | TRBJ2-3 | NA | TRBV11-3 | CASSLGTSGASDTQYF | TGTGCCAGCAGCTTAGGGACTAGCGGTGCGTCAGATACGCAGTATTTT
TRBD2 | TRBJ2-5 | NA | TRBV12-3/TRBV12-4 | CASRSGGQETQYF | TGTGCCAGCAGGTCGGGGGGCCAAGAGACCCAGTACTTC
TRBD1 | TRBJ2-7 | NA | TRBV2 | CASSVPWGQQHEQYF | TGTGCCAGCAGTGTACCGTGGGGACAGCAACACGAGCAGTACTTC
TRBD1 | TRBJ1-4 | NA | TRBV6-6 | CASTPAGGEKLFF | TGTGCCAGCACCCCGGCAGGGGGTGAAAAACTGTTTTTT
TRBD1 | TRBJ2-3 | NA | TRBV19 | CASSRQGWGTDTQYF | TGTGCCAGTAGTAGACAGGGTTGGGGCACAGATACGCAGTATTTT
NA | TRBJ1-4 | once | TRBV18 | CASSPIGPTNEKLFF | TGTGCCAGCTCACCAATAGGACCAACTAATGAAAAACTGTTTTTT
NA | TRBJ2-5 | NA | TRBV19 | CASSMFKETQYF | TGTGCCAGTAGTATGTTTAAAGAGACCCAGTACTTC
TRBD2 | TRBJ2-3 | NA | TRBV27 | CASSSQRGYTQYF | TGTGCCAGCAGTTCCCAGCGGGGTTATACGCAGTATTTT
NA | TRBJ2-4 | NA | TRBV6-5 | CASSPMELYKNIQYF | TGTGCCAGCAGTCCAATGGAGTTGTACAAAAACATTCAGTACTTC
NA | TRBJ1-1 | NA | TRBV6-2/TRBV6-3 | CASSYFPGDNEAFF | TGTGCCAGCAGTTACTTTCCAGGGGATAATGAAGCTTTCTTT
NA | TRBJ2-2 | NA | TRBV5-6 | CASSFPAGTLNTGELFF | TGTGCCAGCAGCTTCCCCGCCGGGACTCTGAACACCGGGGAGCTGTTTTTT
NA | TRBJ1-3 | NA | TRBV5-6 | CASSFAGPGNTIYF | TGTGCCAGCAGCTTTGCGGGGCCTGGAAACACCATATATTTT
NA | TRBJ2-2 | NA | TRBV7-8 | CASSFVTPTYGGELFF | TGTGCCAGCAGCTTTGTAACCCCGACGTATGGCGGGGAGCTGTTTTTT
NA | TRBJ1-1 | once | TRBV12-3/TRBV12-4 | CASSANTEAFF | TGTGCCAGCAGTGCAAACACTGAAGCTTTCTTT
NA | TRBJ2-2 | NA | TRBV19 | CASSMWARGGTGELFF | TGTGCCAGTAGTATGTGGGCCAGGGGTGGTACCGGGGAGCTGTTTTTT
TRBD1 | TRBJ2-7 | NA | TRBV5-4 | CASSSGQGFDEQYF | TGTGCCAGCAGCTCGGGACAGGGGTTTGACGAGCAGTACTTC
NA | TRBJ2-1 | NA | TRBV10-3 | CANTRDPLYNEQFF | TGTGCCAACACCCGGGACCCCCTCTACAATGAGCAGTTCTTC
TRBD2 | TRBJ2-5 | NA | TRBV6-5 | CASKGLAGGLETQYF | TGTGCCAGCAAGGGACTAGCGGGGGGGCTGGAGACCCAGTACTTC
NA | TRBJ1-2 | NA | TRBV7-7 | CASSRLTDQGYGYTF | TGTGCCAGCAGCCGATTGACAGACCAGGGCTATGGCTACACCTTC
NA | TRBJ1-2 | few | TRBV4-1 | CASSQADGPAYGYTF | TGCGCCAGCAGCCAAGCGGACGGACCGGCATATGGCTACACCTTC
NA | TRBJ2-5 | NA | TRBV10-3 | CATRPSKTREQETQYF | TGTGCCACCCGACCCTCAAAAACTAGAGAACAAGAGACCCAGTACTTC
NA | TRBJ1-1 | NA | TRBV12-3/TRBV12-4 | CASSQRVEAFF | TGTGCCAGCAGCCAAAGGGTTGAAGCTTTCTTT
NA | TRBJ2-5 | NA | TRBV7-7 | CASSLERQPPGETQYF | TGTGCCAGCAGCTTAGAACGGCAGCCCCCCGGAGAGACCCAGTACTTC
NA | TRBJ1-2 | NA | TRBV6-4 | CASSAQAWEYGYTF | TGTGCCAGCAGTGCCCAGGCGTGGGAGTATGGCTACACCTTC
TRBD2 | TRBJ2-3 | NA | TRBV7-8 | CASSPVAGGRADTQYF | TGTGCCAGCAGCCCGGTAGCGGGGGGCCGCGCAGATACGCAGTATTTT
TRBD2 | TRBJ2-3 | NA | TRBV19 | CASSIQRGGTYSTDTQYF | TGTGCCAGTAGTATTCAGCGGGGGGGGACGTACTCCACAGATACGCAGTATTTT
NA | TRBJ2-7 | NA | TRBV18 | CASSPLGLPYEQYF | TGTGCCAGCTCACCACTGGGACTTCCCTACGAGCAGTACTTC
TRBD1 | TRBJ1-6 | NA | TRBV6-2/TRBV6-3 | CASSYLIGQGLPLHF | TGTGCCAGCAGTTACCTAATCGGACAGGGCCTACCCCTCCACTTT
NA | TRBJ1-4 | NA | TRBV7-8 | CASSLNRATNEKLFF | TGTGCCAGCAGCCTCAACCGAGCAACTAATGAAAAACTGTTTTTT
NA | TRBJ1-5 | NA | TRBV2 | CASSEARDARPRHF | TGTGCCAGCAGTGAAGCCCGGGACGCCCGACCGCGGCATTTT
NA | TRBJ2-5 | NA | TRBV20-1 | CSASKETQYF | TGCAGTGCCAGTAAAGAGACCCAGTACTTC
NA | TRBJ2-3 | NA | TRBV12-1 | CASSWGTGGFEGKTDTQYF | TGTGCCAGCAGCTGGGGGACAGGGGGCTTCGAAGGAAAGACAGATACGCAGTATTTT
NA | TRBJ1-5 | NA | TRBV19 | CASSIGGEAGQPQHF | TGTGCCAGTAGTATTGGAGGGGAGGCGGGTCAGCCCCAGCATTTT
NA | TRBJ1-1 | once | TRBV18 | CASSPGSNTEAFF | TGTGCCAGCTCACCGGGCAGCAACACTGAAGCTTTCTTT
TRBD1 | TRBJ1-5 | NA | TRBV28 | CASLYRQGLEQPQHF | TGTGCCAGCCTCTACCGACAGGGTTTAGAGCAGCCCCAGCATTTT
NA | TRBJ1-4 | NA | TRBV28 | CASSLMGTEKLFF | TGTGCCAGCAGTTTGATGGGGACCGAAAAACTGTTTTTT
TRBD1 | TRBJ2-1 | NA | TRBV5-1 | CASSVTGGSYNEQFF | TGCGCCAGCAGCGTTACAGGGGGCTCCTACAATGAGCAGTTCTTC
TRBD2 | TRBJ2-1 | NA | TRBV5-1 | CASSTRAGGPRFEQFF | TGCGCCAGCAGCACTAGAGCGGGGGGCCCGCGGTTTGAGCAGTTCTTC
NA | TRBJ1-3 | NA | TRBV5-1 | CASSLGSSSGNTIYF | TGCGCCAGCAGCTTGGGCAGCAGCTCTGGAAACACCATATATTTT
NA | TRBJ2-3 | NA | TRBV10-3 | CAISEEGPPDTQYF | TGTGCCATCAGTGAGGAGGGTCCCCCAGATACGCAGTATTTT
NA | TRBJ1-1 | NA | TRBV6-6 | CASREGGPDTEAFF | TGTGCCAGCAGGGAAGGGGGTCCGGACACTGAAGCTTTCTTT
TRBD1 | TRBJ1-6 | NA | TRBV5-1 | CASSLDRADNSPLHF | TGCGCCAGCAGCCTCGACAGGGCGGACAATTCACCCCTCCACTTT
TRBD2 | TRBJ2-7 | NA | TRBV5-1 | CASSLAGETPYEQYF | TGCGCCAGCAGCCTAGCGGGAGAGACACCCTACGAGCAGTACTTC
NA | TRBJ1-1 | many | TRBV2 | CASRRFMNTEAFF | TGTGCCAGCAGAAGGTTTATGAACACTGAAGCTTTCTTT
NA | TRBJ2-1 | NA | TRBV7-6 | CASSLGQGGNEQFF | TGTGCCAGCAGCTTAGGACAGGGAGGGAATGAGCAGTTCTTC
TRBD1 | TRBJ2-7 | once | TRBV5-1 | CASSPGDRDPREQYF | TGCGCCAGCAGCCCCGGGGACAGGGACCCCCGGGAGCAGTACTTC
NA | TRBJ1-5 | NA | TRBV14 | CASSLTGNQPQHF | TGTGCCAGCAGTCTTACAGGCAATCAGCCCCAGCATTTT